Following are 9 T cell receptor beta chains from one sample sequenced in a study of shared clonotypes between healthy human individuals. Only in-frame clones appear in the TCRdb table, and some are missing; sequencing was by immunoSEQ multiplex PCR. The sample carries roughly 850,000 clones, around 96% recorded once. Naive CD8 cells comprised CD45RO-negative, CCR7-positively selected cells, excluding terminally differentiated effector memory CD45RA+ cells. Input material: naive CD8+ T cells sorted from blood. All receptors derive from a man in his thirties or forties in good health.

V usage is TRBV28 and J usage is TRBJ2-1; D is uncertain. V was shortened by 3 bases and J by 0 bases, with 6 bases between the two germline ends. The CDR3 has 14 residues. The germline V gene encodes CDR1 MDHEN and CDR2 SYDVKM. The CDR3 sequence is CASSFFDSYNEQFF. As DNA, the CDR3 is TGTGCCAGCAGTTTCTTCGACTCCTACAATGAGCAGTTCTTC.

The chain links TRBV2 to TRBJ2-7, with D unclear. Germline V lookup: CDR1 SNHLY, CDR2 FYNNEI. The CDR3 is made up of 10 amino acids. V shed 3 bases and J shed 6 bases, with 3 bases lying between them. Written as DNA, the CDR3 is TGTGCCAGCAGTGAGGCCGAGCAGTACTTC. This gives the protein CASSEAEQYF. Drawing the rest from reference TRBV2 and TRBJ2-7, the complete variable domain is EPEVTQTPSHQVTQMGQEVILRCVPISNHLYFYWYRQILGQKVEFLVSFYNNEISEKSEIFDDQFSVERPDGSNFTLKIRSTKLEDSAMYFCASSEAEQYFGPGTRLTVT.

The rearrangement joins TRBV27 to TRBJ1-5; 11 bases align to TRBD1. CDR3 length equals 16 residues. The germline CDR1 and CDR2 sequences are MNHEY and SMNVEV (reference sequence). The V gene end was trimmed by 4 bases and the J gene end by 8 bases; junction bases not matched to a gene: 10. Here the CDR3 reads CASSSGQGAFGEPQHF. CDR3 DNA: TGTGCCAGCAGTTCCGGACAGGGGGCCTTTGGGGAGCCCCAGCATTTT.

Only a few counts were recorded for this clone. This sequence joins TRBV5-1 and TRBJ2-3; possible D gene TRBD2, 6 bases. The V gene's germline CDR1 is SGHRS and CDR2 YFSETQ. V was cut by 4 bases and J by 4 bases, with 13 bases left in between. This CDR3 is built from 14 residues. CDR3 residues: CASSRSGEADTQYF. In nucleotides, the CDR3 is TGCGCCAGCAGCCGGTCGGGGGAAGCAGATACGCAGTATTTT.

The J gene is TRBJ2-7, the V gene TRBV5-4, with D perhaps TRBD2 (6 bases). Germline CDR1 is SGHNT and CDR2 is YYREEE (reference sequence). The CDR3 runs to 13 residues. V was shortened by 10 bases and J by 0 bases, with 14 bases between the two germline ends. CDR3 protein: CAYRGESSYEQYF. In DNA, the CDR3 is TGTGCCTACCGCGGGGAAAGCTCCTACGAGCAGTACTTC.

In nucleotides, the CDR3 is TGTGCCAGCATGGGGGAGGATTTGACTCAAGAGACCCAGTACTTC. Translation: CASMGEDLTQETQYF. The J gene is TRBJ2-5, the V gene TRBV2; TRBD2 might be the D (6 bases). The germline V gene encodes CDR1 SNHLY and CDR2 FYNNEI. V gave up 7 bases and J gave up 2 bases, with 17 bases separating them. CDR3 length: 15 residues.

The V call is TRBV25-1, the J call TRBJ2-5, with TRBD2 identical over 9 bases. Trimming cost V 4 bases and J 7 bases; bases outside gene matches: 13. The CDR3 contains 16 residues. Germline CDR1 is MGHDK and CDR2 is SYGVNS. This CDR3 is CASSAAGGSRDWTQYF. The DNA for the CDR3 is TGTGCCAGCAGTGCCGCGGGAGGGAGCCGGGATTGGACCCAGTACTTC.

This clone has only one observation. The CDR3, as DNA: TGTGCCAGCAGCGTGGGGACAGGGCAAGGCTACGAGCAGTACTTC. Translated, it gives CASSVGTGQGYEQYF. The rearrangement joins TRBV9 to TRBJ2-7; 9 bases map to TRBD1. Germline CDR1 reads SGDLS; CDR2 reads YYNGEE. Germline trimming cut 2 bases from V and 3 bases from J; bases unmatched to any gene: 6. The CDR3 covers 15 residues. The full variable domain, with the rest looked up from reference TRBV9 and TRBJ2-7, is DSGVTQTPKHLITATGQRVTLRCSPRSGDLSVYWYQQSLDQGLQFLIQYYNGEERAKGNILERFSAQQFPDLHSELNLSSLELGDSALYFCASSVGTGQGYEQYFGPGTRLTVT.

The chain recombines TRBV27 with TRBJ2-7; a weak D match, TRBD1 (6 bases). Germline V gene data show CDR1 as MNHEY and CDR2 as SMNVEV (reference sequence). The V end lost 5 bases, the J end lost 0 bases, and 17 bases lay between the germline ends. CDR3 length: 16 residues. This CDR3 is CASSPTRTESSYEQYF. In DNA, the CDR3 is TGTGCCAGCAGTCCCACTCGGACAGAGAGCTCCTACGAGCAGTACTTC.